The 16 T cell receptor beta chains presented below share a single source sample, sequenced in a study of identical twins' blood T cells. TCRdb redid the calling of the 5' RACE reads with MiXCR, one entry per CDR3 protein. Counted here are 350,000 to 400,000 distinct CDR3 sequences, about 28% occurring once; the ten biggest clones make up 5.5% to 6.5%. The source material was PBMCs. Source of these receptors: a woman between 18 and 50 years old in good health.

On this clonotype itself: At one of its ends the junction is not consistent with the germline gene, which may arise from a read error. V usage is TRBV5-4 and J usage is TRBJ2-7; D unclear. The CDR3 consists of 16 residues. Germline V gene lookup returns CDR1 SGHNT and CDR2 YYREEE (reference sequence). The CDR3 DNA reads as TGTGCCAGCAGCTTGGAGGCGACTCAAAGCTCCTACGAGCATTACTTC. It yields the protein CASSLEATQSSYEHYF.

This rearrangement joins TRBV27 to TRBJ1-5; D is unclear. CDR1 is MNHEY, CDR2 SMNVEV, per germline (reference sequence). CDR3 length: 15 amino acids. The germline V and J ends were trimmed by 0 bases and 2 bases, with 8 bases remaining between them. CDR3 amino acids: CASSLSAGGNQPQHF. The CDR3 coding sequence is TGTGCCAGCAGTTTATCGGCGGGTGGCAATCAGCCCCAGCATTTT.

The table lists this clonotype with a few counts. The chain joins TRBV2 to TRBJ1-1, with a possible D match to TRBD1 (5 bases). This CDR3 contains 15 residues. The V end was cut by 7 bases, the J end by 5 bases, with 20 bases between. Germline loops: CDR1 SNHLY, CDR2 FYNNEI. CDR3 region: CASKIGRVRGTEAFF. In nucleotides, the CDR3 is TGTGCCAGCAAGATTGGCAGGGTTCGGGGGACTGAAGCTTTCTTT. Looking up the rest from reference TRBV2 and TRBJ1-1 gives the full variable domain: EPEVTQTPSHQVTQMGQEVILRCVPISNHLYFYWYRQILGQKVEFLVSFYNNEISEKSEIFDDQFSVERPDGSNFTLKIRSTKLEDSAMYFCASKIGRVRGTEAFFGQGTRLTVV.

The DNA of the CDR3 is TGCGCCAGCACCGAAGACAGGAGGAAACTGTTTTTT. Translated, it gives CASTEDRRKLFF. This chain links TRBV5-1 with TRBJ1-4, with a weak D call TRBD1 (6 bases). The germline V and J ends were trimmed by 6 bases and 11 bases, with 14 bases remaining between them. Germline lookup yields CDR1 SGHRS and CDR2 YFSETQ. The CDR3 covers 12 residues.

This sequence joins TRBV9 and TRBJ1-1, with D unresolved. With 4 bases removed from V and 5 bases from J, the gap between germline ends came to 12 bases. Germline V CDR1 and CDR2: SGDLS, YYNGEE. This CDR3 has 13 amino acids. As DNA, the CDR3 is TGTGCCAGCAGCCCGGGCGGAAGGACTGAAGCTTTCTTT. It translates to CASSPGGRTEAFF. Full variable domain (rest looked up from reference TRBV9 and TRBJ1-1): DSGVTQTPKHLITATGQRVTLRCSPRSGDLSVYWYQQSLDQGLQFLIQYYNGEERAKGNILERFSAQQFPDLHSELNLSSLELGDSALYFCASSPGGRTEAFFGQGTRLTVV.

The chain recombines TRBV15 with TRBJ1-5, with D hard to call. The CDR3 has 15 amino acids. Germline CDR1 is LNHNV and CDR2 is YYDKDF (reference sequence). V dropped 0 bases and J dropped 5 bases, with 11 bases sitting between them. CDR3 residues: CATSRDVAGYQPQHF. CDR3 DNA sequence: TGTGCCACCAGCAGAGATGTAGCCGGTTATCAGCCCCAGCATTTT. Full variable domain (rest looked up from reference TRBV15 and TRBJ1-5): DAMVIQNPRYQVTQFGKPVTLSCSQTLNHNVMYWYQQKSSQAPKLLFHYYDKDFNNEADTPDNFQSRRPNTSFCFLDIRSPGLGDTAMYLCATSRDVAGYQPQHFGDGTRLSIL.

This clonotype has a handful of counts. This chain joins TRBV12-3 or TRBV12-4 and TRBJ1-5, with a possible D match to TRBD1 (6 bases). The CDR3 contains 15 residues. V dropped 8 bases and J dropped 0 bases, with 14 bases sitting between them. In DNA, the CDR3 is TGTGCCAGCGGGGCAGGGGAATATAGCAATCAGCCCCAGCATTTT. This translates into CASGAGEYSNQPQHF.

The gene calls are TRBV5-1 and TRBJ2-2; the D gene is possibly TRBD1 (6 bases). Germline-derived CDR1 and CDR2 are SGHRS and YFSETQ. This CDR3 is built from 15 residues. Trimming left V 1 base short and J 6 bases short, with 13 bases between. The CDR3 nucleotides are TGCGCCAGCAGCTTGCACATTTCAGGGGCCGGGGAGCTGTTTTTT. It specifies CASSLHISGAGELFF.

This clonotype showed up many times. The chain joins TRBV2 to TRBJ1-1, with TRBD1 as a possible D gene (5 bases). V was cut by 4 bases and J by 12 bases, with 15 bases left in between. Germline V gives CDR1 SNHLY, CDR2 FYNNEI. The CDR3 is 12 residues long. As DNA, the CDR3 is TGTGCCAGCAGTGGGGACTCAGCCAACACTTTCTTT. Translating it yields CASSGDSANTFF.

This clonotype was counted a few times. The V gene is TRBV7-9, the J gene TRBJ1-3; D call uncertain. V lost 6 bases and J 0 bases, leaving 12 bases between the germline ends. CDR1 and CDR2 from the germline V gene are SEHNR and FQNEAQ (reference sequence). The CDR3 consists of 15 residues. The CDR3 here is CASSWTTGSGNTIYF. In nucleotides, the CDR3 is TGTGCCAGCAGTTGGACGACTGGCTCTGGAAACACCATATATTTT.

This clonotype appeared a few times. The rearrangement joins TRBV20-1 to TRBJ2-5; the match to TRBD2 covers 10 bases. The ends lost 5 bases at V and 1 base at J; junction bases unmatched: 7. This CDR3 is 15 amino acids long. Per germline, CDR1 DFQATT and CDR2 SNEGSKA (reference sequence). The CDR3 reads CSAPSTSGRQETQYF. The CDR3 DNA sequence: TGCAGTGCTCCTTCGACTAGCGGGCGCCAAGAGACCCAGTACTTC.

CDR3 nucleotides: TGTGCCAGCTGTACGACTAGCGGGTGTTACGAGCAGTACTTC. It yields the protein CASCTTSGCYEQYF. This chain links TRBV14 with TRBJ2-7; 10 bases agree with TRBD2. Per germline, CDR1 SGHDN and CDR2 FVKESK. This CDR3 contains 14 residues. J was trimmed by 4 bases and V by 8 bases; bases with no gene match: 8.

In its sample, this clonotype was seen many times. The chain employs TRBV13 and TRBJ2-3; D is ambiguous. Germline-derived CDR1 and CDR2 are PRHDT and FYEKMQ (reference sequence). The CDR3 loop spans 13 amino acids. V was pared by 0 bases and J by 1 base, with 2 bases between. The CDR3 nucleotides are TGTGCCAGCAGCTTAGGGCGCACAGATACGCAGTATTTT. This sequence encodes CASSLGRTDTQYF.

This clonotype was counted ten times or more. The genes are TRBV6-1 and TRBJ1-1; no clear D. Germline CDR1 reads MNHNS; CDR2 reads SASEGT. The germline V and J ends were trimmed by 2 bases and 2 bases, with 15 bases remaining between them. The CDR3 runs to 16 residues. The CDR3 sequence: CASSEPQFHLNTEAFF. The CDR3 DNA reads TGTGCCAGCAGTGAACCACAATTCCACCTTAACACTGAAGCTTTCTTT.

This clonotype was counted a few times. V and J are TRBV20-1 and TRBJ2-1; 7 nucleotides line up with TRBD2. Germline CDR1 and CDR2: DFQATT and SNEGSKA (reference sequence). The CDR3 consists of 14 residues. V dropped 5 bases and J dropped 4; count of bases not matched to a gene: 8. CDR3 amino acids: CSASGGEGYNEQFF. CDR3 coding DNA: TGCAGTGCTTCTGGGGGGGAGGGGTACAATGAGCAGTTCTTC.

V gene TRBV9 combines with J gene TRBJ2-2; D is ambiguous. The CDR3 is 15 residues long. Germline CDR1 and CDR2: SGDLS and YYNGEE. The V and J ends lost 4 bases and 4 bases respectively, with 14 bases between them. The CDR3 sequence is CASSPLLLSTGELFF. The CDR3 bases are TGTGCCAGCAGCCCGCTTTTGTTGAGCACCGGGGAGCTGTTTTTT.